Listed below are T cell receptor beta chains from one sample, sequenced in a study of CXCR3-negative and CXCR3-positive naive CD8 T cells. TCRdb derives one entry per CDR3 protein from the 5' RACE reads, leaving out DNA. Here the sample table reports 130,000 to 150,000 distinct CDR3 sequences. The sample comprised naive CXCR3+ CD8+ T cells from blood. These TCRs come from a human donor in good health. Some clones in this sample may be carry-over from other donors' samples. CDR3s include the opening cysteine and the closing phenylalanine or tryptophan.

V gene	J gene	CDR3 protein
TRBV30	TRBJ2-5	CAWSVTGRETQYF
TRBV12-3/TRBV12-4	TRBJ2-7	CASSIPGTGDGEQYF
TRBV27	TRBJ2-7	CASSLEVPGRGHEQYF
TRBV28	TRBJ2-4	CASSLRGQGRNIQYF
TRBV5-1	TRBJ2-3	CASSLGREADTQYF
TRBV29-1	TRBJ2-5	CSVGDRGRLQETQYF
TRBV5-5	TRBJ2-7	CASSLESPNYEQYF
TRBV5-6	TRBJ1-2	CASSFTGHSDGYTF
TRBV4-3	TRBJ2-1	CASSPGTGGGNEQFF
TRBV4-1	TRBJ2-1	CASSQPTGLVNEQFF
TRBV12-1	TRBJ2-1	CASSPPVGPLDNEQFF
TRBV28	TRBJ2-2	CASSFTIGGSTGELFF
TRBV9	TRBJ2-7	CASSARTGSSYEQYF
TRBV11-3	TRBJ2-7	CASSHDRDLSSYEQYF
TRBV12-3/TRBV12-4	TRBJ2-3	CASSPSSGTSGIDTQYF
TRBV29-1	TRBJ2-4	CSVDTGTKNIQYF
TRBV7-3	TRBJ2-7	CASSPVEGSYEQYF
TRBV29-1	TRBJ2-7	CSVDGGSSYEQYF
TRBV2	TRBJ2-1	CASSEGTGGPFEQFF
TRBV6-5	TRBJ2-5	CASTPHTGRQETQYF
TRBV4-3	TRBJ2-5	CASSQEADEVGETQYF
TRBV15	TRBJ2-2	CATSRTSGVTGELFF
TRBV5-1	TRBJ2-7	CASSLGVSGGTYEQYF
TRBV7-9	TRBJ2-7	CASSPPNSYEQYF
TRBV4-3	TRBJ1-5	CASSQENYSNQPQHF
TRBV29-1	TRBJ2-3	CSVVFGDTQYF
TRBV29-1	TRBJ2-7	CSVGTESIEQYF
TRBV7-2	TRBJ2-3	CASSLVGLAPRTDTQYF
TRBV9	TRBJ2-2	CASSPDYRVGTGELFF
TRBV28	TRBJ2-1	CASSPLSGGQSAWAYNEQFF
TRBV24-1	TRBJ2-5	CATSDGTSGQETQYF
TRBV6-2/TRBV6-3	TRBJ2-4	CASSNPRTENIQYF
TRBV7-9	TRBJ1-5	CASSSIYVDQPQHF
TRBV28	TRBJ2-1	CASNWGPYNEQFF
TRBV4-3	TRBJ1-1	CASSQLRQGDPEAFF
TRBV5-1	TRBJ2-3	CASSLTHSSTDTQYF
TRBV4-1	TRBJ1-2	CASSQDPGSNYGYTF
TRBV18	TRBJ2-1	CASSPGQVDAVYNEQFF
TRBV5-1	TRBJ2-7	CASSDGQGDYEQYF
TRBV29-1	TRBJ2-7	CSVAGPLRDKASYEQYF
TRBV28	TRBJ2-5	CAAERGETQYF
TRBV12-5	TRBJ2-1	CASGLAFREQFF
TRBV4-1	TRBJ2-7	CASSQDWDASYEQYF
TRBV5-1	TRBJ1-1	CASSEDREAFF
TRBV3-1	TRBJ1-5	CASSSGEGTQHF
TRBV6-4	TRBJ2-3	CASSDSITDTQYF
TRBV29-1	TRBJ2-5	CSVEEKSGEWWVPQYF
TRBV19	TRBJ2-1	CATAPRGQGEFNEQFF
TRBV20-1	TRBJ2-3	CSASDSEGDTQYF
TRBV27	TRBJ2-7	CASSLYADYEQYF